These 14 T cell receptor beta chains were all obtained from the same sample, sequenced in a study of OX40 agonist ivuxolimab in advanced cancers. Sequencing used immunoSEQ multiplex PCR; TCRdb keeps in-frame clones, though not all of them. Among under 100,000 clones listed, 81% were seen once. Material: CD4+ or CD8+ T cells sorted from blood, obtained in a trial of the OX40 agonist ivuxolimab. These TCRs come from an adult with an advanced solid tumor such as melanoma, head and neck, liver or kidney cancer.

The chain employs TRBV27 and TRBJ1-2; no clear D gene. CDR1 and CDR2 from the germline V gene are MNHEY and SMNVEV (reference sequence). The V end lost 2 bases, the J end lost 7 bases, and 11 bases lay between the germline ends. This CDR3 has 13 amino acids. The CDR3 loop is CASSLQPGSGYTF. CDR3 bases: TGTGCCAGCAGTTTACAGCCCGGGAGTGGCTACACCTTC.

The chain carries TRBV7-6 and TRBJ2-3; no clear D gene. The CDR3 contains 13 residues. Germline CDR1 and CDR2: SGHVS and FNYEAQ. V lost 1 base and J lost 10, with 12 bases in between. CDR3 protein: CASSLGAAAAQYF. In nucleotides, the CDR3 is TGTGCCAGCAGCTTAGGGGCCGCCGCGGCGCAGTATTTT. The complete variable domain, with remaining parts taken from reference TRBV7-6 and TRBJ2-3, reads GAGVSQSPRYKVTKRGQDVALRCDPISGHVSLYWYRQALGQGPEFLTYFNYEAQQDKSGLPNDRFSAERPEGSISTLTIQRTEQRDSAMYRCASSLGAAAAQYFGPGTRLTVL.

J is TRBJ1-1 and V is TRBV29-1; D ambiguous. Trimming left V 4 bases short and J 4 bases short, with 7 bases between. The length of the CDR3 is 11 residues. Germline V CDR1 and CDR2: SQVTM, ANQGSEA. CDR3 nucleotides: TGCAGCGTTGGAACAGTCACTGAAGCTTTCTTT. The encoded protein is CSVGTVTEAFF.

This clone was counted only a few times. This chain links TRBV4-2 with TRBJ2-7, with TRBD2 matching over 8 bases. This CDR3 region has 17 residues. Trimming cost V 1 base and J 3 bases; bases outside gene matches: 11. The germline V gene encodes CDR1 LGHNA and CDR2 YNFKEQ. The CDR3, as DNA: TGTGCCAGCAGCCAAGGACCCACCAGCGGGAGTCTCTACGAGCAGTACTTC. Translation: CASSQGPTSGSLYEQYF.

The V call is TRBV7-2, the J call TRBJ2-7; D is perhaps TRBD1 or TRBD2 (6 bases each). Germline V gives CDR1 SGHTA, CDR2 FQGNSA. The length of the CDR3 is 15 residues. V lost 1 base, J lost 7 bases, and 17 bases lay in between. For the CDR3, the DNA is TGTGCCAGCAGCTTAGGGTCGGGGGCCGGCAGGGAGCAGTACTTC. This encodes CASSLGSGAGREQYF. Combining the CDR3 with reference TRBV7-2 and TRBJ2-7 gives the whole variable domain GAGVSQSPSNKVTEKGKDVELRCDPISGHTALYWYRQSLGQGLEFLIYFQGNSAPDKSGLPSDRFSAERTGGSVSTLTIQRTQQEDSAVYLCASSLGSGAGREQYFGPGTRLTVT.

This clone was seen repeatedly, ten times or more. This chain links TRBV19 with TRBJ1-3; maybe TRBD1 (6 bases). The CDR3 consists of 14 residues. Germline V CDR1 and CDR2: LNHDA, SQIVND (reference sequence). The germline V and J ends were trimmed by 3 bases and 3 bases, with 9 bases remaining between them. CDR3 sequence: CASSMGGLGNTIYF. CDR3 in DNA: TGTGCCAGTAGTATGGGGGGCCTTGGAAACACCATATATTTT.

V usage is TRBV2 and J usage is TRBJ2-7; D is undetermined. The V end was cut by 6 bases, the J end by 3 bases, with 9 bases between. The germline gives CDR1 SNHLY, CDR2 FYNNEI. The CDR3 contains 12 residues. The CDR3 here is CASSYSYYEQYF. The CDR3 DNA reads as TGTGCCAGCAGCTATAGCTACTACGAGCAGTACTTC.

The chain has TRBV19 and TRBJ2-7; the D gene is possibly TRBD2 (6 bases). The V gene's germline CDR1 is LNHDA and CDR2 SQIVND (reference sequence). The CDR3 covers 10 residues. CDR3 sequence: CATGEDEQYF. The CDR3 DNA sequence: TGTGCAACTGGGGAGGACGAGCAGTACTTC. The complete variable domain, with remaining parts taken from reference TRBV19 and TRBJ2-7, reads DGGITQSPKYLFRKEGQNVTLSCEQNLNHDAMYWYRQDPGQGLRLIYYSQIVNDFQKGDIAEGYSVSREKKESFPLTVTSAQKNPTAFYLCATGEDEQYFGPGTRLTVT.

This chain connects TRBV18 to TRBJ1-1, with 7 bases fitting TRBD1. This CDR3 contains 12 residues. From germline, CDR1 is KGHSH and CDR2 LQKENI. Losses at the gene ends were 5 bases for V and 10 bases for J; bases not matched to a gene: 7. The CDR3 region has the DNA TGTGCCAGCTCAGGAGACAGGGAGGCAGCTTTCTTT. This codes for CASSGDREAAFF.

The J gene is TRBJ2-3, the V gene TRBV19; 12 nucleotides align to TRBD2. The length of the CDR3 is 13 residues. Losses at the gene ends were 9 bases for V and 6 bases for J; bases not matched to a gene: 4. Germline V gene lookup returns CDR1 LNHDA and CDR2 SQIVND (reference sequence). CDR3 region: CARTSGGGDTQYF. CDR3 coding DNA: TGTGCCAGGACTAGCGGGGGAGGGGATACGCAGTATTTT.

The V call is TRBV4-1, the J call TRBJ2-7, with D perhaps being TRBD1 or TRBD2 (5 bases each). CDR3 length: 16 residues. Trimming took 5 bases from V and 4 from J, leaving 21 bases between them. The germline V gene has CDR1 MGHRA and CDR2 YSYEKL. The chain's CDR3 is CASSKLTGTGVYEQYF. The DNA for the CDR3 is TGCGCCAGCAGCAAGTTAACCGGGACCGGGGTTTACGAGCAGTACTTC.

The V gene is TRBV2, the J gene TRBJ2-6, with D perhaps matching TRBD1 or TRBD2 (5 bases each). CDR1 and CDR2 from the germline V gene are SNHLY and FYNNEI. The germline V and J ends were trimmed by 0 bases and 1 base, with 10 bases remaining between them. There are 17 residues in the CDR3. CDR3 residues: CASSEAGDRSGANVLTF. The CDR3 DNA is TGTGCCAGCAGTGAAGCGGGGGACCGGTCTGGGGCCAACGTCCTGACTTTC. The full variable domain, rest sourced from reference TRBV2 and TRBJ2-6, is EPEVTQTPSHQVTQMGQEVILRCVPISNHLYFYWYRQILGQKVEFLVSFYNNEISEKSEIFDDQFSVERPDGSNFTLKIRSTKLEDSAMYFCASSEAGDRSGANVLTFGAGSRLTVL.

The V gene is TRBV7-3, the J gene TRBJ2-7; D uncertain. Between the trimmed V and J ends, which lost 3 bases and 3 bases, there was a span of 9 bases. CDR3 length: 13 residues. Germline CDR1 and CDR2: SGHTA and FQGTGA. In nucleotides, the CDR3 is TGTGCCAGCAGCTTTCTGGGTGGCTACGAGCAGTACTTC. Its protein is CASSFLGGYEQYF.

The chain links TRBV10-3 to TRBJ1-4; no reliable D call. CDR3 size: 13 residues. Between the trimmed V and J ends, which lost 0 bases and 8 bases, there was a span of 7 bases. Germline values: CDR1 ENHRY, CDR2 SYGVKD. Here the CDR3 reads CAISESPPEKLFF. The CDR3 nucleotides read TGTGCCATCAGTGAGTCCCCGCCCGAAAAACTGTTTTTT.